This T cell receptor beta chain was sequenced for a study of a mutant IDH1 vaccine in newly diagnosed glioma (TCRdb year 2021). Background for the entire study: Patients were given eight vaccinations, in weeks 1, 3, 5, 7, 11, 15, 19 and 23, which matched visits V03 through V10. Vaccination started 4-6 weeks after radiotherapy alone, or was given together with temozolomide cycles in the groups whose treatment included chemotherapy. Longitudinal TCRB deep sequencing was done for fewer than 30 treated patients, wherever samples were available for exploratory analyses. Before enrollment, patients had received standard therapy of radiotherapy alone, temozolomide alone, or radiochemotherapy with temozolomide; most received the combination. The roughly 34 treated patients were 62.5% male and around 40% female, with a mean age of roughly 42 years. Peripheral blood was drawn at six visits: V03 (baseline), V05, V07, V10, V12 and V13.

Reading the label with the study, this specimen's time point is: week 5, during vaccination. Each vaccine dose, consisting of 300 ug of a 20-mer mutant IDH1 peptide in Montanide, was administered subcutaneously with topical imiquimod. Donors had newly diagnosed WHO grade 3 or 4 IDH1-mutant astrocytomas with loss of nuclear ATRX. The samples were drawn from NOA16, a multicentre, single-arm, open-label phase I trial in Germany that tested a mutant IDH1 peptide vaccine in humans for the first time. Genomic DNA for TCRB sequencing was extracted from EDTA blood using the DNeasy Blood and Tissue Kit. Of note for this clone: This clone's antigen is unknown. No base qualities exist here, and no much larger clone lies one base off it.

General findings and caveats noted by the study authors: PBMC samples for TCRB deep sequencing were selected based on availability. The authors stated that sample limitations prevented analyses of patient blood samples from being reproduced. No apparent relationship was observed between pseudoprogression and alterations in the top peripheral T cell clonotypes detected by TCRB sequencing. Vaccine-induced immune responses across multiple MHC alleles were detected in approximately 93% of patients.

At the junction V is shortened by 0 bases and J by 5 bases; bases outside the gene matches: 8. Reading the germline V gene (reference sequence) gives CDR1 LNHNV and CDR2 YYDKDF. The CDR3 measures 17 amino acids from cysteine to phenylalanine. Only the CDR3 DNA is retained, 51 bases long and in frame from the first base. The library was obtained by the immunoSEQ multiplex PCR assay. Following the manufacturer's protocol, the hsTCRB Kit was used to amplify rearranged TCR beta chain sequences. Sequencing of TCRB libraries was carried out on an Illumina MiSeq. Processing in the source paper ran as follows. The kit vendor's proprietary platform handled demultiplexing, trimming and gene mapping. The table comes from immuneACCESS by way of TCRdb, which keeps in-frame sequences with V and J called. Part of the clones is missing from these tables; in studies checked, under half for an unresolved V gene and the rest for unknown reasons. That table gives V, J and clone size, and the DNA gave D and trimming. The sample table contains 30,000 to 40,000 clones; only one count was recorded for roughly 80% of them. Of the sample, 24% is held by the ten largest clones.

This chain is built from TRBV15 and TRBJ2-5, and TRBD2 matches 11 of the central bases. This receptor was obtained from a man under 40 with glioma. The starting material was PBMCs, obtained from a glioma patient whose treatment included an IDH1 peptide vaccine. The CDR3 here reads CATSREVAGGPGETQYF. The nucleotides read TGTGCCACCAGCAGAGAGGTAGCGGGAGGGCCGGGGGAGACCCAGTACTTC.